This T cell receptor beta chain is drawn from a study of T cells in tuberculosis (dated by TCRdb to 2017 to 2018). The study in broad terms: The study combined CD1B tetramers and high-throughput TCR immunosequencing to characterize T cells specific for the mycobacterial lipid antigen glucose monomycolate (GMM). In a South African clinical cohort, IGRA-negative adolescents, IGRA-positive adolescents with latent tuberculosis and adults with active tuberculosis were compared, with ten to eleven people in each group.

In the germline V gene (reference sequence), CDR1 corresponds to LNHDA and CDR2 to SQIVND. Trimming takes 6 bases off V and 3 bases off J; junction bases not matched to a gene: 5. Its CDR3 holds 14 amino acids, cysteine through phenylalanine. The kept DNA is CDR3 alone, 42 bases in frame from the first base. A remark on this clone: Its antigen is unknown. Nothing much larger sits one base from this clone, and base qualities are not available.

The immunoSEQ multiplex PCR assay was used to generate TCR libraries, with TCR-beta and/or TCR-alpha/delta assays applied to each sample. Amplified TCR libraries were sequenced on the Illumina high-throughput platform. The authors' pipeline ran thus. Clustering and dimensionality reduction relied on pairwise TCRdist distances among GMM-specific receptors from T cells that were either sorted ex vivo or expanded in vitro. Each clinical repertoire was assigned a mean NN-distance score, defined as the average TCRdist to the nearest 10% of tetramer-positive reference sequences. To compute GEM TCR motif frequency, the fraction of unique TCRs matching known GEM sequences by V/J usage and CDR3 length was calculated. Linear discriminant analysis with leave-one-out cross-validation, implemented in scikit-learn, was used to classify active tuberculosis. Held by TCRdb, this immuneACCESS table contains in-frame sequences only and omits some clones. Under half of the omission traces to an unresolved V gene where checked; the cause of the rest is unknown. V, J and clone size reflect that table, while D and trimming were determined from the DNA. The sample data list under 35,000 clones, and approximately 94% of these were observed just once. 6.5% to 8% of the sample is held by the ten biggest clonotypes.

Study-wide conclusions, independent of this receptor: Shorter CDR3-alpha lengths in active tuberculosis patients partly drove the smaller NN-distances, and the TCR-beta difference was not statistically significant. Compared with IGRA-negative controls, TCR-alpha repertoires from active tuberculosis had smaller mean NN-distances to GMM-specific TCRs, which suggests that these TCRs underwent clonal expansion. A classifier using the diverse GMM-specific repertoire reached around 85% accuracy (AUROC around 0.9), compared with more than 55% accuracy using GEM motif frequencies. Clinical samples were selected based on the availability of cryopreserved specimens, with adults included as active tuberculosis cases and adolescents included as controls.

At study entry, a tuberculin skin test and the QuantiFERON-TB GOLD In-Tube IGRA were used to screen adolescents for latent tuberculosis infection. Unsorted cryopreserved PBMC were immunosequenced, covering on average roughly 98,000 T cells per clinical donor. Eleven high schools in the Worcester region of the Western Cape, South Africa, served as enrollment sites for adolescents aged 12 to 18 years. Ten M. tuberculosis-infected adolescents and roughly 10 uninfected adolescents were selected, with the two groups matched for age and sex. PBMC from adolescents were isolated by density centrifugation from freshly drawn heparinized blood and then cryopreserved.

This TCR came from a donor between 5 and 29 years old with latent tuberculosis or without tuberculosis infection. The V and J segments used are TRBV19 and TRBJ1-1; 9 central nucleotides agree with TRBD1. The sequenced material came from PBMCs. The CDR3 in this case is CASSRQGGHTEAFF. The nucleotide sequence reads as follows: TGTGCCAGTAGCCGACAGGGGGGGCACACTGAAGCTTTCTTT.